The following is a TCR beta chain sequence with its context. Its target is not known. The sample originates from a study of post-analysis software for immune sequencing data. Study-wide points: Relative to controls, patients with multiple sclerosis showed significantly lower normalized Chao1 diversity. Patients used several TRBV segments, including TRBV5-6, TRBV5-1 and TRBV20-1, more often than controls.

Incorporated into the TCR beta cDNA libraries were unique molecular identifiers, which served to reduce PCR and sequencing biases. MiXCR, run by TCRdb on the PCR reads, gives a single entry per CDR3 protein. The table lists 350,000 to 450,000 distinct CDR3 sequences, 39% of them singletons. CDR1 and CDR2 (germline): SEHNR, FQNEAQ (reference sequence). V was shortened by 1 base and J by 1 base, with 10 bases between the two germline ends. The CDR3 totals 15 residues. This chain uses TRBV7-9 with TRBJ2-5, with a weak D call TRBD1 (6 bases). Sample: blood. The TCR sequence derives from a girl aged 2 to 9 with multiple sclerosis. The CDR3 DNA sequence: TGTGCCAGCAGCTTAGGACGACAGGCCCAAGAGACCCAGTACTTC. Residues: CASSLGRQAQETQYF.